Presented here are 9 T cell receptor beta chains from one specimen sequenced in a study of beta chain features in type 1 diabetes. Isolated RNA was reverse transcribed in full, so expressed TCRB transcripts were sequenced. Sequencing was performed with immunoSEQ multiplex PCR; in TCRdb, only in-frame clones are kept and a portion is missing. The sample contains 35,000 to 50,000 clones, roughly 50% of which appear only once. Sequenced: stem cell memory CD4+ T cells from blood. The receptors stem from a woman younger than 45 in good health.

The chain carries TRBV29-1 and TRBJ2-3, with 8 bases matching TRBD1. J gave up 4 bases and V 6 bases, and 6 bases lay outside the gene matches. CDR1 is SQVTM, CDR2 ANQGSEA, per germline. The CDR3 is 13 residues long. The CDR3 sequence: CSVDRVLSDTQYF. The CDR3 DNA reads as TGCAGCGTGGACAGGGTCTTGTCAGATACGCAGTATTTT.

The rearrangement links TRBV7-2 to TRBJ2-1, with D unclear. The CDR3 consists of 12 residues. The V gene's germline CDR1 is SGHTA and CDR2 FQGNSA. Trimming took off 1 base at V and 11 bases at J, with 9 bases between the two ends. The CDR3 nucleotides read TGTGCCAGCAGCTTAGGGCTAGATAAGCAGTTCTTC. It translates to CASSLGLDKQFF.

This chain connects TRBV7-2 to TRBJ2-3; TRBD2 might be the D (5 bases). V shed 0 bases and J shed 2 bases, with 6 bases lying between them. CDR3 length: 14 amino acids. CDR1 SGHTA and CDR2 FQGNSA come from the germline V gene. The CDR3 is CASSLAGDTDTQYF. The CDR3 region has the DNA TGTGCCAGCAGCTTAGCGGGAGACACAGATACGCAGTATTTT.

The V call is TRBV12-5, the J call TRBJ2-1; 12 nucleotides align to TRBD2. The CDR3 is 14 residues long. CDR1 and CDR2 (germline): LGHNT, FRNRAP. V shed 8 bases, J shed 3 bases, and the junction held 2 bases outside the gene matches. CDR3 residues: CASKTSGSYNEQFF. For the CDR3, the DNA is TGTGCTAGTAAGACTAGCGGGAGCTACAATGAGCAGTTCTTC.

The rearrangement links TRBV5-4 to TRBJ2-3, with D perhaps TRBD2 (5 bases). CDR3 size: 17 residues. V was shortened by 0 bases and J by 0 bases, with 14 bases between the two germline ends. The germline V gene has CDR1 SGHNT and CDR2 YYREEE (reference sequence). DNA of the CDR3: TGTGCCAGCAGCTTGGGATCGGCTAGCCAAAGCACAGATACGCAGTATTTT. As protein: CASSLGSASQSTDTQYF. Full variable domain (rest looked up from reference TRBV5-4 and TRBJ2-3): ETGVTQSPTHLIKTRGQQVTLRCSSQSGHNTVSWYQQALGQGPQFIFQYYREEENGRGNFPPRFSGLQFPNYSSELNVNALELDDSALYLCASSLGSASQSTDTQYFGPGTRLTVL.

In its sample, this clone was seen a few times. The chain is built from TRBV7-8 and TRBJ2-2; D might be TRBD2 (6 bases). This CDR3 spans 17 amino acids. Germline V gene lookup returns CDR1 SGHVS and CDR2 FQNEAQ. Trimming left V 6 bases short and J 4 bases short, with 21 bases between. Written as DNA, the CDR3 is TGTGCCAGCAGAAACTCCGGGACTGCGAAACGCACCGGGGAGCTGTTTTTT. Translation: CASRNSGTAKRTGELFF.

The V and J genes are TRBV7-3 and TRBJ2-3; D may be TRBD1 (6 bases). The V end lost 0 bases, the J end lost 4 bases, and 14 bases lay between the germline ends. Germline V gene sequence: CDR1 SGHTA, CDR2 FQGTGA. The CDR3 length is 16 residues. In nucleotides, the CDR3 is TGTGCCAGCAGCTTAACCACAGGGTTGGGGGCAGATACGCAGTATTTT. Translation: CASSLTTGLGADTQYF.

The V gene is TRBV11-2, the J gene TRBJ1-2, with D tentatively TRBD1 (6 bases). Germline-derived CDR1 and CDR2 are SGHAT and FQNNGV. V was cut by 4 bases and J by 0 bases, with 15 bases left in between. The CDR3 is 16 residues long. In DNA, the CDR3 is TGTGCCAGCAGCTCGACGGTCCGGACAGCTAACTATGGCTACACCTTC. Translation: CASSSTVRTANYGYTF.

The chain carries TRBV7-3 and TRBJ2-1; 9 bases line up with TRBD2. Trimming at V came to 2 bases and at J to 4 bases, leaving 6 bases not matched to a gene. The CDR3 consists of 16 residues. The germline CDR1 and CDR2 sequences are SGHTA and FQGTGA. The CDR3 region has the DNA TGTGCCAGCAGCTTACGCGGGAGGGGAGGTTACAATGAGCAGTTCTTC. Its protein product is CASSLRGRGGYNEQFF. Variable domain in full (rest from reference TRBV7-3 and TRBJ2-1): GAGVSQTPSNKVTEKGKYVELRCDPISGHTALYWYRQSLGQGPEFLIYFQGTGAADDSGLPNDRFFAVRPEGSVSTLKIQRTERGDSAVYLCASSLRGRGGYNEQFFGPGTRLTVL.